Listed here are 19 T cell receptor beta chains from one sample, sequenced in a study of cytomegalovirus exposure and HLA in healthy donors. Primers: 60 Vbeta forward and 13 Jbeta reverse. Measured with immunoSEQ multiplex PCR; TCRdb has only the in-frame clones, and not every one. Here the sample spans roughly 160,000 clones, around 83% being singletons. Sample: PBMCs. The receptor source for this set is a male donor in good health and CMV-seropositive.

V and J are TRBV7-2 and TRBJ1-2, with 10 nucleotides matching TRBD1. This CDR3 comprises 15 residues. V gave up 5 bases and J gave up 2 bases; unmatched junction bases: 5. Germline CDR1 reads SGHTA; CDR2 reads FQGNSA. In DNA, the CDR3 is TGTGCCAGCAGCCTTGGACAGGGGGGGAACTATGGCTACACCTTC. Its translation: CASSLGQGGNYGYTF.

The chain links TRBV9 to TRBJ2-7, with TRBD2 matching 13 bases. Per the germline V gene, CDR1 is SGDLS and CDR2 is YYNGEE. V was pared by 1 base and J by 6 bases, with 4 bases of the junction left unmatched. The CDR3 has 15 residues. The CDR3, as DNA: TGTGCCAGCAGCGTAACTAGCGGGGGGGCAGGCGAGCAGTACTTC. It encodes CASSVTSGGAGEQYF.

This clone has more than one count but fewer than ten. The rearrangement uses TRBV6-4 and TRBJ1-1; D is possibly TRBD1 (6 bases). V lost 10 bases to trimming and J lost 2 bases, with 14 bases between them. The CDR3 is made up of 13 amino acids. From germline, CDR1 is MRHNA and CDR2 SNTAGT. Written as DNA, the CDR3 is TGTGCCACCCGACCCGGGACAAACACTGAAGCTTTCTTT. Translated, it gives CATRPGTNTEAFF.

The chain combines TRBV13 with TRBJ2-1; TRBD2 might be the D (5 bases). This CDR3 contains 12 residues. The V and J ends lost 4 bases and 10 bases respectively, with 11 bases between them. Germline-derived CDR1 and CDR2 are PRHDT and FYEKMQ (reference sequence). Written as DNA, the CDR3 is TGTGCCAGCAGCTCCTCTGGCGGGGAGCAGTTCTTC. It yields the protein CASSSSGGEQFF.

This clone was observed once. The chain's CDR3 is CALEYPGVNTEAFF. The DNA for the CDR3 is TGTGCCCTGGAGTATCCAGGGGTGAACACTGAAGCTTTCTTT. The rearrangement links TRBV30 to TRBJ1-1, with D possibly matching TRBD1 (6 bases). CDR3 length: 14 amino acids. V lost 8 bases to trimming and J lost 0 bases, with 16 bases between them. CDR1 and CDR2 from the germline V gene are GTSNPN and SVGIG (reference sequence).

The rearrangement uses TRBV6-6 and TRBJ2-4; a weak D match, TRBD2 (5 bases). CDR1 is MNHNY, CDR2 SVGAGI, per germline (reference sequence). V was cut by 0 bases and J by 12 bases, with 15 bases left in between. The CDR3 length is 14 residues. The CDR3 DNA sequence: TGTGCCAGCAGTTACTCGGGGAGAGGACGCGGTCAGTACTTC. This sequence encodes CASSYSGRGRGQYF.

This clone has a handful of counts. The rearrangement uses TRBV7-6 and TRBJ2-7; 9 bases line up with TRBD1. After removal of 1 base from V and 4 bases from J, the junction contained 2 bases not matched to a gene. The V gene's germline CDR1 is SGHVS and CDR2 FNYEAQ. The CDR3 spans 14 residues. This chain's CDR3 is CASSLEDRGYEQYF. The CDR3 DNA follows: TGTGCCAGCAGCTTAGAGGACAGGGGTTACGAGCAGTACTTC.

The chain links TRBV7-9 to TRBJ2-3; 7 nucleotides align to TRBD2. The germline gives CDR1 SEHNR, CDR2 FQNEAQ (reference sequence). CDR3 length: 14 amino acids. V lost 8 bases and J lost 3; bases outside the gene matches: 8. The CDR3: CASGREQLTDTQYF. The CDR3 DNA sequence: TGTGCCAGCGGGCGGGAGCAACTGACAGATACGCAGTATTTT.

The rearrangement joins TRBV30 to TRBJ2-3; 12 bases are a match to TRBD1. This CDR3 spans 14 amino acids. J gave up 5 bases and V 4 bases, and 4 bases lay outside the gene matches. Germline-derived CDR1 and CDR2 are GTSNPN and SVGIG (reference sequence). Written as DNA, the CDR3 is TGTGCCTGGACCCGGGACAGGGGGCGAGATACGCAGTATTTT. This codes for CAWTRDRGRDTQYF.

The chain links TRBV5-4 to TRBJ2-2, with TRBD1 matching 7 bases. The J segment lost 0 bases and the V segment lost 0 bases, leaving 2 bases of the junction unmatched. Germline V gene lookup returns CDR1 SGHNT and CDR2 YYREEE (reference sequence). The CDR3 loop spans 16 amino acids. CDR3 in amino acids: CASSLAGGSNTGELFF. The CDR3 region has the DNA TGTGCCAGCAGCTTGGCAGGGGGTTCGAACACCGGGGAGCTGTTTTTT.

A few counts support this clone. The chain is built from TRBV30 and TRBJ2-3, with TRBD1 matching 9 bases. CDR1 is GTSNPN and CDR2 is SVGIG in the germline V gene (reference sequence). The length of the CDR3 is 16 residues. The V gene end was trimmed by 0 bases and the J gene end by 5 bases; junction bases not matched to a gene: 9. The CDR3 sequence is CAWSVRGQGGGDTQYF. CDR3 bases: TGTGCCTGGAGTGTACGGGGACAGGGAGGGGGAGATACGCAGTATTTT.

This rearrangement joins TRBV28 to TRBJ1-5; 7 bases are shared with TRBD1. Germline V gene lookup returns CDR1 MDHEN and CDR2 SYDVKM. This CDR3 comprises 18 residues. J lost 2 bases, V lost 6 bases, and 16 bases had no gene match. The CDR3 region has the DNA TGTGCCAGCAGGTTCACTTCCAGGACAGGAGGTGGCAATCAGCCCCAGCATTTT. Protein: CASRFTSRTGGGNQPQHF.

The CDR3 region has the DNA TGTGCCAGCAGCTTAGCCGGGCGGGAGCCCCAGCATTTT. It specifies CASSLAGREPQHF. This sequence joins TRBV7-2 and TRBJ1-5; D call uncertain. This CDR3 is built from 13 residues. V was shortened by 0 bases and J by 8 bases, with 8 bases between the two germline ends. Germline assignment: CDR1 SGHTA and CDR2 FQGNSA.

The chain uses TRBV6-1 and TRBJ2-3; tentatively, D is TRBD2 (5 bases). Germline CDR1 is MNHNS and CDR2 is SASEGT. V gave up 8 bases and J gave up 0 bases, with 9 bases separating them. This CDR3 is built from 13 residues. The CDR3 protein is CASGSPSTDTQYF. CDR3 DNA sequence: TGTGCCAGCGGGAGTCCTAGCACAGATACGCAGTATTTT.

The genes are TRBV12-5 and TRBJ2-5; D ambiguous. Deletions cut 5 bases from V and 2 bases from J, with 15 bases between. The CDR3 has 15 residues. Germline V gives CDR1 LGHNT, CDR2 FRNRAP. In nucleotides, the CDR3 is TGTGCTAGTGGTATTGGTCAGACAACACAAGAGACCCAGTACTTC. Translation: CASGIGQTTQETQYF.

CDR3 protein: CASSDRFEKLFF. The CDR3 nucleotides are TGTGCCTCCTCGGACAGGTTTGAAAAACTGTTTTTT. The chain links TRBV30 to TRBJ1-4; 7 nucleotides line up with TRBD1. Germline V gene sequence: CDR1 GTSNPN, CDR2 SVGIG (reference sequence). There are 12 residues in the CDR3. J was trimmed by 7 bases and V by 7 bases; bases with no gene match: 6.

Only one count was recorded for this clone. CDR3 nucleotides: TGTGCCAGCAGCTTAGTTATAGGAAACACCATATATTTT. It specifies CASSLVIGNTIYF. The chain carries TRBV11-2 and TRBJ1-3; no reliable D call. This CDR3 is built from 13 residues. Germline assignment: CDR1 SGHAT and CDR2 FQNNGV. V was clipped by 1 base and J by 4 bases, with 5 bases between them.

The rearrangement joins TRBV15 to TRBJ2-7; 9 bases align to TRBD1. V shed 0 bases, J shed 3 bases, and the junction held 3 bases outside the gene matches. The CDR3 consists of 15 residues. CDR1 is LNHNV and CDR2 is YYDKDF in the germline V gene (reference sequence). CDR3: CATSRERTGDYEQYF. CDR3 nucleotide sequence: TGTGCCACCAGCAGAGAACGGACAGGGGACTACGAGCAGTACTTC. Combining the CDR3 with reference TRBV15 and TRBJ2-7 gives the whole variable domain DAMVIQNPRYQVTQFGKPVTLSCSQTLNHNVMYWYQQKSSQAPKLLFHYYDKDFNNEADTPDNFQSRRPNTSFCFLDIRSPGLGDTAMYLCATSRERTGDYEQYFGPGTRLTVT.

V and J are TRBV6-4 and TRBJ1-2; 7 positions agree with TRBD1. Germline V gene data show CDR1 as MRHNA and CDR2 as SNTAGT. The CDR3 extends over 15 amino acids. The ends lost 6 bases at V and 2 bases at J; junction bases unmatched: 9. For the CDR3, the DNA is TGTGCCAGCAGCGTGACAGGGACCGCGAACTATGGCTACACCTTC. It specifies CASSVTGTANYGYTF.